The following is a T cell receptor (beta chain) sequence with its context. The antigen is unknown. The CDR3 runs 17 residues. From germline, CDR1 is SGHDT and CDR2 YYEEEE. V shed 2 bases and J 4 bases; nucleotides not matched to a gene: 9. The investigators reverse transcribed all of the isolated RNA, so they sequenced expressed TCRB transcripts. Naive, central memory and regulatory T cell samples yielded around 3.9 million reads on average. Assay: immunoSEQ multiplex PCR; the TCRdb copy retains only in-frame clones and omits some. The sample records roughly 220,000 clones, 16% being singletons. These data are taken from a study of beta chain features in type 1 diabetes. Broader study findings: For Type 1 diabetes patients, all four CD4+ subsets carried TCRB CDR3s that were moderately but significantly shorter.

V usage is TRBV5-6 and J usage is TRBJ2-1, with 10 bases lining up with TRBD2. This clonotype was obtained from a man aged 25 to 40 with type 1 diabetes. The sample taken for sequencing was naive CD4+ T cells from blood. The CDR3 nucleotides are TGTGCCAGCAGCTTTATGCGGACTAGCGGAACTTACAATGAGCAGTTCTTC. Amino acid sequence: CASSFMRTSGTYNEQFF.